These 22 T cell receptor beta chains were sequenced from one sample in a study of blood T cell repertoires in COVID-19. Profiling relied on immunoSEQ multiplex PCR, and the TCRdb table lists in-frame clones only, not all of them. The sample lists some 71,000 clones, more than 65% seen once, with 20% to 25% in the top ten. The sample taken for sequencing was peripheral blood. The receptors here all came from a woman between 50 and 59 years old with acute or convalescent COVID-19.

This clone is a singleton in its sample. For the CDR3, the DNA is TGTGCCAGCAGCCTAGCGGGATACAATGAGCAGTTCTTC. As protein: CASSLAGYNEQFF. The V gene is TRBV6-5, the J gene TRBJ2-1, with 9 positions matching TRBD2. Germline loops: CDR1 MNHEY, CDR2 SVGAGI. J gave up 4 bases and V 6 bases, and 1 base lay outside the gene matches. The CDR3 totals 13 residues.

The chain recombines TRBV7-2 with TRBJ2-1, with 10 bases that match TRBD2. The CDR3 is 16 amino acids. V shed 5 bases, J shed 4 bases, and the junction held 8 bases outside the gene matches. Germline lookup yields CDR1 SGHTA and CDR2 FQGNSA. This CDR3 reads CASSTPSGGAYNEQFF. Written as DNA, the CDR3 is TGTGCCAGCAGCACCCCAAGCGGGGGGGCTTACAATGAGCAGTTCTTC.

The chain links TRBV9 to TRBJ2-1; 10 bases line up with TRBD2. V gave up 3 bases and J gave up 9 bases; unmatched junction bases: 9. The germline CDR1 and CDR2 sequences are SGDLS and YYNGEE. The CDR3 totals 15 residues. The CDR3: CASSGTSGTQGEQFF. The CDR3 nucleotides are TGTGCCAGCAGCGGTACTAGCGGGACCCAGGGTGAGCAGTTCTTC.

The J gene is TRBJ2-7, the V gene TRBV7-2, with 11 bases fitting TRBD2. Germline loops: CDR1 SGHTA, CDR2 FQGNSA. This CDR3 has 18 amino acids. V gave up 0 bases and J gave up 0 bases; unmatched junction bases: 7. The DNA of the CDR3 is TGTGCCAGCAGCTTAGCCCCTAGCGGGGGGTCCAACTCCTACGAGCAGTACTTC. This sequence encodes CASSLAPSGGSNSYEQYF.

This chain joins TRBV18 and TRBJ2-1; perhaps TRBD2 as D (6 bases). CDR1 is KGHSH and CDR2 is LQKENI in the germline V gene. V shed 7 bases and J shed 4 bases, with 20 bases lying between them. The CDR3 consists of 16 residues. This chain's CDR3 is CASLNLPGSAYNEQFF. CDR3 sequence (DNA): TGTGCCAGCTTAAACCTACCCGGGAGCGCTTACAATGAGCAGTTCTTC.

The rearrangement joins TRBV5-1 to TRBJ2-1, with 8 bases aligning to TRBD1. The trim removed 7 bases at V and 5 bases at J, leaving 2 bases unmatched. This CDR3 contains 12 residues. The V gene's germline CDR1 is SGHRS and CDR2 YFSETQ. The DNA for the CDR3 is TGCGCCAGCGGCAGGGGGCACAATGAGCAGTTCTTC. Encoded protein: CASGRGHNEQFF.

The V gene is TRBV5-1, the J gene TRBJ1-1; D is possibly TRBD1 (5 bases). Trimming pared 1 base from V and 3 bases from J, leaving 10 bases between. Germline V CDR1 and CDR2: SGHRS, YFSETQ. The CDR3 has 14 residues. In DNA form, the CDR3 reads TGCGCCAGCAGCTTGTTCAGGGTCGACACTGAAGCTTTCTTT. Translating it yields CASSLFRVDTEAFF.

This chain joins TRBV7-2 and TRBJ2-5; possibly TRBD2 for D (7 bases). Trimming took off 2 bases at V and 5 bases at J, with 12 bases between the two ends. Per the germline V gene, CDR1 is SGHTA and CDR2 is FQGNSA. This CDR3 comprises 14 residues. The CDR3: CASSLRRGGETQYF. CDR3 coding DNA: TGTGCCAGCAGCTTACGCAGGGGAGGGGAGACCCAGTACTTC.

The rearrangement joins TRBV12-3 or TRBV12-4 to TRBJ1-5, with D perhaps matching TRBD1 (6 bases). V dropped 8 bases and J dropped 5 bases, with 10 bases sitting between them. The CDR3 is 12 amino acids. The CDR3 DNA is TGTGCCAGCGGACGACAGGATCAGCCCCAGCATTTT. Residues: CASGRQDQPQHF.

The count of this clone is one. The J gene is TRBJ2-1, the V gene TRBV6-5; TRBD1 aligns across 8 bases. CDR1 and CDR2 (germline): MNHEY, SVGAGI. CDR3 size: 15 residues. The junction had 12 bases not matched to a gene; V was cut back by 7 bases and J by 7 bases. Here the CDR3 reads CASTRDRGLGNEQFF. CDR3 bases: TGTGCCAGCACCCGAGACAGGGGTCTAGGGAATGAGCAGTTCTTC.

The chain joins TRBV6-2 or TRBV6-3 to TRBJ2-2, with TRBD2 matching over 7 bases. J gave up 2 bases and V 7 bases, and 7 bases lay outside the gene matches. Per germline, CDR1 MNHEY and CDR2 SVGEGT. There are 15 residues in the CDR3. The CDR3 DNA reads TGTGCCAGCAACCCGGGACTAATTAACACCGGGGAGCTGTTTTTT. Its translation: CASNPGLINTGELFF.

The chain is built from TRBV10-3 and TRBJ1-1, with 9 bases fitting TRBD1. The CDR3 is made up of 13 amino acids. V gave up 3 bases and J gave up 11 bases; unmatched junction bases: 7. Germline assignment: CDR1 ENHRY and CDR2 SYGVKD. CDR3 bases: TGTGCCATCAGTGACTCGACAGGGGGGATGGCTTTCTTT. Translating it yields CAISDSTGGMAFF.

The chain uses TRBV7-3 and TRBJ2-1, with a possible D match to TRBD2 (5 bases). The CDR3 covers 15 residues. Per the germline V gene, CDR1 is SGHTA and CDR2 is FQGTGA. V was trimmed by 8 bases and J by 7 bases, leaving 21 bases between them. Written as DNA, the CDR3 is TGTGCCAGCGCCGAAGGAGGCGGATCGCCTAATGAGCAGTTCTTC. It translates to CASAEGGGSPNEQFF.

The sample holds a few counts of this clone. This chain joins TRBV5-1 and TRBJ2-3, with TRBD1 matching over 9 bases. Per the germline V gene, CDR1 is SGHRS and CDR2 is YFSETQ. The CDR3 is 17 residues long. The trim removed 4 bases at V and 2 bases at J, leaving 11 bases unmatched. The CDR3 loop is CASSVYGQGLFTDTQYF. In DNA form, the CDR3 reads TGCGCCAGCAGCGTGTACGGACAGGGGCTTTTCACAGATACGCAGTATTTT.

The chain joins TRBV28 to TRBJ2-7; D ambiguous. The CDR3 sequence is 11 residues long. Trimming pared 2 bases from V and 4 bases from J, leaving 3 bases between. In germline, CDR1 is MDHEN, CDR2 SYDVKM. The CDR3 protein is CASSLAYEQYF. CDR3 DNA sequence: TGTGCCAGCAGTTTAGCGTACGAGCAGTACTTC.

CDR3 nucleotide sequence: TGTGCCTGGAGTGTAACGGGGAAACTGTTTTTT. It encodes CAWSVTGKLFF. V usage is TRBV30 and J usage is TRBJ1-4; D ambiguous. Trimming stripped 0 bases from V and 11 bases from J, with 7 bases between. The CDR3 covers 11 residues. Germline CDR1 is GTSNPN and CDR2 is SVGIG (reference sequence).

V usage is TRBV5-1 and J usage is TRBJ2-6; no definite D call. The V gene's germline CDR1 is SGHRS and CDR2 YFSETQ. Trimming cost V 2 bases and J 2 bases, with 5 bases left between them. The CDR3 contains 14 residues. The CDR3 reads CASSFAAGANVLTF. In DNA, the CDR3 is TGCGCCAGCAGCTTCGCGGCTGGGGCCAACGTCCTGACTTTC.

V gene TRBV30 combines with J gene TRBJ2-7, with 7 bases that match TRBD1. V lost 2 bases, J lost 0 bases, and 13 bases stayed unmatched. The germline V gene has CDR1 GTSNPN and CDR2 SVGIG (reference sequence). The CDR3 sequence is 17 residues long. CDR3 region: CAWSHRDSALSSYEQYF. The DNA of the CDR3 is TGTGCCTGGAGTCACCGGGACAGCGCTCTGAGCTCCTACGAGCAGTACTTC. The variable domain in full, completed from reference TRBV30 and TRBJ2-7, reads SQTIHQWPATLVQPVGSPLSLECTVEGTSNPNLYWYRQAAGRGLQLLFYSVGIGQISSEVPQNLSASRPQDRQFILSSKKLLLSDSGFYLCAWSHRDSALSSYEQYFGPGTRLTVT.

This clone was observed a few times. The gene calls are TRBV27 and TRBJ2-1; TRBD1 aligns across 8 bases. Unmatched junction bases numbered 7, after V lost 3 bases and J lost 9 bases. The germline V gene has CDR1 MNHEY and CDR2 SMNVEV (reference sequence). The CDR3 runs to 14 residues. In nucleotides, the CDR3 is TGTGCCAGCAGTTTCAGGCAGGGGGCCGGTGAGCAGTTCTTC. Its protein product is CASSFRQGAGEQFF.

The rearrangement uses TRBV7-9 and TRBJ2-5; 11 bases line up with TRBD2. Germline assignment: CDR1 SEHNR and CDR2 FQNEAQ (reference sequence). This CDR3 region has 15 residues. J lost 5 bases, V lost 3 bases, and 5 bases had no gene match. The DNA for the CDR3 is TGTGCCAGCAGCTTTCAGACTAGCGGGGCCGAGACCCAGTACTTC. It codes for CASSFQTSGAETQYF.

The chain couples TRBV7-2 to TRBJ1-2; a possible D gene is TRBD1 (6 bases). With 5 bases removed from V and 2 bases from J, the gap between germline ends came to 12 bases. Germline V CDR1 and CDR2: SGHTA, FQGNSA. The CDR3 is 14 amino acids. The CDR3 sequence: CASSRGRGNYGYTF. In DNA, the CDR3 is TGTGCCAGCAGCCGGGGGAGGGGGAACTATGGCTACACCTTC.

This clone was recorded only once. The chain combines TRBV12-3 or TRBV12-4 with TRBJ1-2; tentatively, D is TRBD1 (5 bases). Trimming shortened V by 3 bases and J by 6 bases, and 11 bases separated the two germline ends. The CDR3 has 13 residues. Here the CDR3 reads CASSLWGEDGYTF. DNA for the CDR3: TGTGCCAGCAGTTTGTGGGGGGAAGATGGCTACACCTTC.